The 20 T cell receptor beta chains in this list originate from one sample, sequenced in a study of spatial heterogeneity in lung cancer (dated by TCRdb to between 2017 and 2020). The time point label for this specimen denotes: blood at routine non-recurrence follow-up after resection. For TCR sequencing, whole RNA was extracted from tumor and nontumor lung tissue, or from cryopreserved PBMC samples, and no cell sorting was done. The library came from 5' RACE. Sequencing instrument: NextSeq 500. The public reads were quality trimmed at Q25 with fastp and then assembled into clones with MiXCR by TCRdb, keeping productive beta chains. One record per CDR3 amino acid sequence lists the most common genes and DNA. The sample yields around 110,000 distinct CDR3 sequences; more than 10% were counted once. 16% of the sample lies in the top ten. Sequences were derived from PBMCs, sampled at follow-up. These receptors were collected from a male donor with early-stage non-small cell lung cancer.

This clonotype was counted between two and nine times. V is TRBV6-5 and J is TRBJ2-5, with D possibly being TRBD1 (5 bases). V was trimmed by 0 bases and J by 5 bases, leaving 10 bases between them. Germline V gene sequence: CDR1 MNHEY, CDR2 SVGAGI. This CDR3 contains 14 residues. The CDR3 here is CASSYSQGLETQYF. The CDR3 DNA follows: TGTGCCAGCAGTTACTCTCAGGGCTTGGAGACCCAGTACTTC.

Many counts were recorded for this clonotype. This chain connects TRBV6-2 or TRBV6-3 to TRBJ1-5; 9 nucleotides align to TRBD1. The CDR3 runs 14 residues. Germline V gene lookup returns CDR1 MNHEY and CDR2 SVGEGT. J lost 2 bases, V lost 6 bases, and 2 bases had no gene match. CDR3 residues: CASSRTGGNQPQHF. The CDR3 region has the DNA TGTGCCAGCAGCCGGACAGGGGGCAATCAGCCCCAGCATTTT.

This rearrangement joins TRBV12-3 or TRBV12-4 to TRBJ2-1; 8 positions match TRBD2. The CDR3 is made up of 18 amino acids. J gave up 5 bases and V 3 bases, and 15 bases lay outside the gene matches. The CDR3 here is CASSFRWDSGVFNNEQFF. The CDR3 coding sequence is TGTGCCAGCAGTTTTCGTTGGGATAGCGGGGTATTTAACAATGAGCAGTTCTTC.

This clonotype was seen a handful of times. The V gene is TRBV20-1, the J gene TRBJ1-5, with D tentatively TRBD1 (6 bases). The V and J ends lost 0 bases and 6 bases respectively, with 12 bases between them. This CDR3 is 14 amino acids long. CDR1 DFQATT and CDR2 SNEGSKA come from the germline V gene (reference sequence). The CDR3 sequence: CSARDTTGSQPQHF. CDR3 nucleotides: TGCAGTGCTAGAGATACCACAGGGAGTCAGCCCCAGCATTTT.

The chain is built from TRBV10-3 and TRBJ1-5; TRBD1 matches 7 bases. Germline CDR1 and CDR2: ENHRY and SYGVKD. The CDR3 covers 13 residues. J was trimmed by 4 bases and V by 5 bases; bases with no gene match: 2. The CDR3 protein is CAISKDRNQPQHF. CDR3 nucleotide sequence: TGTGCCATCAGTAAGGACAGGAATCAGCCCCAGCATTTT.

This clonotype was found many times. DNA of the CDR3: TGTGCCAGCAGCTGGGCAGGGTTCATCTTAGCCAAAAACATTCAGTACTTC. Its protein is CASSWAGFILAKNIQYF. This chain links TRBV6-6 with TRBJ2-4; the D gene is possibly TRBD1 (5 bases). V gave up 6 bases and J gave up 0 bases, with 18 bases separating them. CDR3 length: 17 amino acids. Germline V gene sequence: CDR1 MNHNY, CDR2 SVGAGI (reference sequence).

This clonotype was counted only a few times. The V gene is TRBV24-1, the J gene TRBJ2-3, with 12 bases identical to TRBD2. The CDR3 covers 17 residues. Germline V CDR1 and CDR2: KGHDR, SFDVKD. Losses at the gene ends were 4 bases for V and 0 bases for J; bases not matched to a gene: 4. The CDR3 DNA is TGTGCCACCAGTGACCTCGGACTAGCGGGGAGCACAGATACGCAGTATTTT. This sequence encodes CATSDLGLAGSTDTQYF.

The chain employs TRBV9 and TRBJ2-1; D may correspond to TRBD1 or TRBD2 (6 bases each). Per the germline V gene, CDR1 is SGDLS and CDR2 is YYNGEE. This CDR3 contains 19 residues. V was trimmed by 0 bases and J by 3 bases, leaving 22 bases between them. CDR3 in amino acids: CASSVAGYRVSGDYNEQFF. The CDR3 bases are TGTGCCAGCAGCGTAGCGGGCTACAGGGTCTCGGGGGACTACAATGAGCAGTTCTTC.

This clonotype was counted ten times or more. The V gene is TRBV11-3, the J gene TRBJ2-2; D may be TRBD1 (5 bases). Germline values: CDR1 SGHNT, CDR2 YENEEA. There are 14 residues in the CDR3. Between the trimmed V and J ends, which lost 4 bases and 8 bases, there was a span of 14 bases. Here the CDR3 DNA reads TGTGCCAGCAGCTCTCGTGGGGCAAATGGGGAGCTGTTTTTT. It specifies CASSSRGANGELFF.

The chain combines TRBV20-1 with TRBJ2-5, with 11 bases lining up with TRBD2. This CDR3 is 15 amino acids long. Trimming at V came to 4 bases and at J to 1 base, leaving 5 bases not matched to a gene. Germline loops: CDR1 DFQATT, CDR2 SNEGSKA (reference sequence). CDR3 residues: CSATPGTSGQETQYF. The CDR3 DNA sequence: TGCAGTGCTACCCCCGGGACTAGCGGCCAAGAGACCCAGTACTTC.

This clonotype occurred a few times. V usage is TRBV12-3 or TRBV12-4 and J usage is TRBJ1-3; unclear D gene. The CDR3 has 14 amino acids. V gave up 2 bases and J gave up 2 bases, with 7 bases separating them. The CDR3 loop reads CASSLSSTGNTIYF. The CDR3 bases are TGTGCCAGCAGTTTATCCAGTACTGGAAACACCATATATTTT.

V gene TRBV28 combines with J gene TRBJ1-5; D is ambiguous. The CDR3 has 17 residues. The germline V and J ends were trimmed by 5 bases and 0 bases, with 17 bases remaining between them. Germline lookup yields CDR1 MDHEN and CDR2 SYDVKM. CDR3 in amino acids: CASSLAPPFNSNQPQHF. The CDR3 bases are TGTGCCAGCAGTCTCGCCCCCCCTTTCAATAGCAATCAGCCCCAGCATTTT.

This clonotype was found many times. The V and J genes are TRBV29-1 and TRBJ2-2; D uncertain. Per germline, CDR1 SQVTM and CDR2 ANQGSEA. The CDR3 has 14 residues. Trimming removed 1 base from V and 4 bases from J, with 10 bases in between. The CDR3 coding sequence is TGCAGCGTTGAAGTTGGTCAGGTCACCGGGGAGCTGTTTTTT. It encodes CSVEVGQVTGELFF.

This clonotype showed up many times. Here the CDR3 reads CASSPNQETQYF. The CDR3 DNA follows: TGTGCCAGCTCACCCAACCAAGAGACCCAGTACTTC. The rearrangement joins TRBV18 to TRBJ2-5, with no clear D. The V gene lost 3 bases and the J gene lost 0 bases, with 2 bases spanning the gap. The CDR3 runs 12 residues. In germline, CDR1 is KGHSH, CDR2 LQKENI.

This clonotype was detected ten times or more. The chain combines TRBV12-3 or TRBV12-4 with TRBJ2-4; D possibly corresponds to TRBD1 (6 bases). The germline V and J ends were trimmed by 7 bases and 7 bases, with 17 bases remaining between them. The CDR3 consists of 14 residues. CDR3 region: CASTLKARGNIQYF. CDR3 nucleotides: TGTGCCAGCACCCTAAAGGCCAGGGGTAACATTCAGTACTTC.

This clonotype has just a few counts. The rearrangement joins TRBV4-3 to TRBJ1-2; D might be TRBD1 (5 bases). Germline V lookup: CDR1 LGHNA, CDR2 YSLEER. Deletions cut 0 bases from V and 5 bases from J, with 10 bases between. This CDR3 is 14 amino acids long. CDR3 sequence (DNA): TGCGCCAGCAGCCAAGACAGGGTAGGGTATGGCTACACCTTC. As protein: CASSQDRVGYGYTF.

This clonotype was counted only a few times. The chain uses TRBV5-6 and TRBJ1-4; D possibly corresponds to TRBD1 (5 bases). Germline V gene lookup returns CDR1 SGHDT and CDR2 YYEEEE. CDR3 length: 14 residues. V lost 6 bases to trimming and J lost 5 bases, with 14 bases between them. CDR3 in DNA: TGTGCCAGCACCCGTGGGGGTCAGAATGAAAAACTGTTTTTT. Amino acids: CASTRGGQNEKLFF.

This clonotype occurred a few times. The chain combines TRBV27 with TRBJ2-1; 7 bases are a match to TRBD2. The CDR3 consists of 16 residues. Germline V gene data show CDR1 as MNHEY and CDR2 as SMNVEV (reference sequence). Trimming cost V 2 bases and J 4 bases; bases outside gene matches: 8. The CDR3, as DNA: TGTGCCAGCAGTTTAGGTGGGGACTATCCATACAATGAGCAGTTCTTC. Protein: CASSLGGDYPYNEQFF.

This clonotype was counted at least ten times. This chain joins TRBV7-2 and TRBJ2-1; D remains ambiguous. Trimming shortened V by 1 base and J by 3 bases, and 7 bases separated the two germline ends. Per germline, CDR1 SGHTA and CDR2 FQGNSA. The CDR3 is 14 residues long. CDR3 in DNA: TGTGCCAGCAGCTTAGTGGTGGACTACAATGAGCAGTTCTTC. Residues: CASSLVVDYNEQFF.

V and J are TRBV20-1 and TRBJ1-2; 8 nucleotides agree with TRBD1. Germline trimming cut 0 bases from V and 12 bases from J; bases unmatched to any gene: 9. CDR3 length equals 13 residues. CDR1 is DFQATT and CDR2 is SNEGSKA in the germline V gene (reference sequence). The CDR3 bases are TGCAGTGCTAGAGAGTCTTACAGGGGACAGGACACCTTC. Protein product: CSARESYRGQDTF.